The 8 T cell receptor beta chains listed next were all sequenced from one sample in a study of cytomegalovirus exposure and HLA in healthy donors. In the PCR, 60 Vbeta and 13 Jbeta primers were used. The data were produced by immunoSEQ multiplex PCR, yet TCRdb's version contains in-frame clones alone and is incomplete. Of tens of thousands of clones in the sample, 72% were seen once. Sequenced: PBMCs. These receptors were collected from a woman aged 50 to 60 in good health and CMV-seropositive.

Remarks on this clone: Other nucleotide sequences in the sample specify the same CDR3. The CDR3 here is CASSLGLISYEQYF. The CDR3 region has the DNA TGTGCCAGCAGCTTAGGACTGATCTCCTACGAGCAGTACTTC. This rearrangement joins TRBV7-2 to TRBJ2-7; D not resolved. V lost 1 base and J lost 0, with 7 bases in between. CDR3 length: 14 residues. CDR1 and CDR2 (germline): SGHTA, FQGNSA.

The chain couples TRBV5-6 to TRBJ2-5; D not resolved. Germline CDR1 and CDR2: SGHDT and YYEEEE. V dropped 0 bases and J dropped 4 bases, with 16 bases sitting between them. This CDR3 comprises 16 residues. For the CDR3, the DNA is TGTGCCAGCAGCTTGGTTGGCTCAGGAATTGGAGAGACCCAGTACTTC. Residues: CASSLVGSGIGETQYF.

This chain uses TRBV2 with TRBJ1-4; TRBD1 matches at 7 bases. After removal of 8 bases from V and 8 bases from J, the junction contained 8 bases not matched to a gene. Germline lookup yields CDR1 SNHLY and CDR2 FYNNEI. The CDR3 has 13 residues. CDR3 coding DNA: TGTGCCAGCGAGCGACAGGGAATCGAAAAACTGTTTTTT. This sequence encodes CASERQGIEKLFF.

V gene TRBV7-9 combines with J gene TRBJ1-4; D remains unclear. The CDR3 is 15 amino acids. Germline V gene data show CDR1 as SEHNR and CDR2 as FQNEAQ (reference sequence). V lost 0 bases, J lost 3 bases, and 8 bases lay in between. CDR3 in DNA: TGTGCCAGCAGCTTAGCCAGGCTATCTAATGAAAAACTGTTTTTT. It encodes CASSLARLSNEKLFF. The full variable domain, its missing parts supplied by reference TRBV7-9 and TRBJ1-4, is DTGVSQNPRHKITKRGQNVTFRCDPISEHNRLYWYRQTLGQGPEFLTYFQNEAQLEKSRLLSDRFSAERPKGSFSTLEIQRTEQGDSAMYLCASSLARLSNEKLFFGSGTQLSVL.

The count of this clone is one. The V call is TRBV2, the J call TRBJ1-1; D gene uncertain. The CDR3 runs to 13 residues. The V end was cut by 4 bases, the J end by 1 base, with 7 bases between. The germline V gene encodes CDR1 SNHLY and CDR2 FYNNEI. The CDR3 is CASSGLRNTEAFF. CDR3 coding DNA: TGTGCCAGCAGTGGCTTGAGGAACACTGAAGCTTTCTTT. The full variable domain, its missing parts supplied by reference TRBV2 and TRBJ1-1, is EPEVTQTPSHQVTQMGQEVILRCVPISNHLYFYWYRQILGQKVEFLVSFYNNEISEKSEIFDDQFSVERPDGSNFTLKIRSTKLEDSAMYFCASSGLRNTEAFFGQGTRLTVV.

The chain couples TRBV15 to TRBJ1-5, with D tentatively TRBD1 (5 bases). This CDR3 comprises 13 residues. V was clipped by 8 bases and J by 8 bases, with 16 bases between them. Per the germline V gene, CDR1 is LNHNV and CDR2 is YYDKDF (reference sequence). CDR3 DNA sequence: TGTGCCACCTCTTGGGACTCGAATGAGCCCCAGCATTTT. Residues: CATSWDSNEPQHF.

This clone occurred a few times. The J gene is TRBJ2-7, the V gene TRBV14, with D maybe TRBD2 (6 bases). This CDR3 has 17 amino acids. The germline V gene encodes CDR1 SGHDN and CDR2 FVKESK. V was clipped by 3 bases and J by 0 bases, with 18 bases between them. DNA for the CDR3: TGTGCCAGCAGCCATGCCCGAGGGCGGGGTTCCTCCTACGAGCAGTACTTC. Amino acids: CASSHARGRGSSYEQYF.

This sequence joins TRBV19 and TRBJ2-3, with 11 bases lining up with TRBD2. Germline CDR1 LNHDA, CDR2 SQIVND (reference sequence). CDR3 length: 16 residues. The trim removed 5 bases at V and 10 bases at J, leaving 14 bases unmatched. The CDR3 DNA reads TGTGCCAGTAGTTTTAGACTAGCGGGATCCCAGAATCCGCAGTATTTT. Translation gives CASSFRLAGSQNPQYF.